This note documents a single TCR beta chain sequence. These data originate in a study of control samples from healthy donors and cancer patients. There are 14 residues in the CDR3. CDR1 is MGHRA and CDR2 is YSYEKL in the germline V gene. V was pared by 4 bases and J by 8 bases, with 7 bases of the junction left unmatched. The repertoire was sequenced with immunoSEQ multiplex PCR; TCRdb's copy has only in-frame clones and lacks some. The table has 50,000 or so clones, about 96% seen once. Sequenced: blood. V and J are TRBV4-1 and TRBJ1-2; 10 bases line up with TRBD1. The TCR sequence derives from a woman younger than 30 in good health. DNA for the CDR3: TGCGCCAGCAGCCTACCCGGGACAGGGGAGGGCTACACCTTC. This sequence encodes CASSLPGTGEGYTF.